The T cell receptor (beta chain) under discussion was sequenced for a study of T cells in Graves' hyperthyroidism and ophthalmopathy. From germline, CDR1 is MNHNS and CDR2 SASEGT. The CDR3 is 14 residues long. The ends were cut back, 7 bases at V and 3 bases at J, with 15 bases in the middle. This clonotype occurred many times. The TCR beta CDR3 regions underwent amplification using RNA transcripts as the source. The TCR CDR3 first-round RT-PCR relied on the HTBI primer set. TCRdb re-called the multiplex PCR reads with MiXCR, one entry per CDR3 protein. Seen here are around 350,000 distinct CDR3 sequences, roughly 19% observed once, and the top ten hold 3% to 4.5%.

The clonotype originates from a woman aged 18-29 years with Graves' hyperthyroidism. Specimen: blood. The chain couples TRBV6-1 to TRBJ2-5, with D tentatively TRBD2 (5 bases). For the CDR3, the DNA is TGTGCCAGCAATGCTCGGGGTCATGAAGAGACCCAGTACTTC. It specifies CASNARGHEETQYF.